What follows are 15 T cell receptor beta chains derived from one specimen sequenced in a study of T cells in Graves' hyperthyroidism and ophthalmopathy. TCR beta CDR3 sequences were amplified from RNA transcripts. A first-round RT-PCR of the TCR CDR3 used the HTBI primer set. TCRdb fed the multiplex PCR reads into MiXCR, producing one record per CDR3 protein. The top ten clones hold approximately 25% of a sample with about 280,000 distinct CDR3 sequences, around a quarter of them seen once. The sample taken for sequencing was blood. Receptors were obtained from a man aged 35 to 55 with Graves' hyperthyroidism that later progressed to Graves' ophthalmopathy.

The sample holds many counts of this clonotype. The CDR3 sequence: CASRGTGVPGGYTF. Written as DNA, the CDR3 is TGTGCCAGCAGGGGAACAGGGGTCCCTGGTGGCTACACCTTC. The V call is TRBV6-5, the J call TRBJ1-2; 7 bases are shared with TRBD1. Trimming cost V 6 bases and J 7 bases; bases outside gene matches: 11. Germline CDR1 and CDR2: MNHEY and SVGAGI. The CDR3 runs to 14 residues.

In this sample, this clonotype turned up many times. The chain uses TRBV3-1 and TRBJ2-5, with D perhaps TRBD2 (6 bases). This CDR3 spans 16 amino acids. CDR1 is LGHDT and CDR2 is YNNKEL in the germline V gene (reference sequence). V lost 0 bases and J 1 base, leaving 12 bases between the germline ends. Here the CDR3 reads CASSQEGAGTQETQYF. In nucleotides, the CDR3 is TGTGCCAGCAGCCAAGAAGGGGCGGGAACCCAAGAGACCCAGTACTTC.

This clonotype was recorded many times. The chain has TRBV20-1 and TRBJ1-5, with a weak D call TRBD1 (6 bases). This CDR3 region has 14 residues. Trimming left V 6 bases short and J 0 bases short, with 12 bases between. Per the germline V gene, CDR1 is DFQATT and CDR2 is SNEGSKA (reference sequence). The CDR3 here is CSATGIPSNQPQHF. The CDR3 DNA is TGCAGTGCCACAGGGATACCTAGCAATCAGCCCCAGCATTTT.

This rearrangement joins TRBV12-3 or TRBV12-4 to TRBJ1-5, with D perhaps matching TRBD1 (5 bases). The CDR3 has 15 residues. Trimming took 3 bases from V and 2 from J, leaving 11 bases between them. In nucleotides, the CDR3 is TGTGCCAGCAGTTTGCGGGGGGACGGCAATCAGCCCCAGCATTTT. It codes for CASSLRGDGNQPQHF.

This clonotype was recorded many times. The CDR3 sequence: CASSEVEGPTQYF. CDR3 nucleotide sequence: TGTGCCAGCAGTGAAGTGGAGGGTCCGACCCAGTACTTC. The chain has TRBV2 and TRBJ2-5; a possible D gene is TRBD2 (6 bases). This CDR3 spans 13 amino acids. CDR1 is SNHLY, CDR2 FYNNEI, per germline. V lost 1 base to trimming and J lost 7 bases, with 10 bases between them.

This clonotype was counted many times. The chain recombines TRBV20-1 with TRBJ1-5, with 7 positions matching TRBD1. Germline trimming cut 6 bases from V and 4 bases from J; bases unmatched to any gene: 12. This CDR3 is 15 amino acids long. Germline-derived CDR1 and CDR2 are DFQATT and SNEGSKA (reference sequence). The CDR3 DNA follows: TGCAGTGCAGTTACCGGGACAGTTAATAATCAGCCCCAGCATTTT. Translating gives CSAVTGTVNNQPQHF.

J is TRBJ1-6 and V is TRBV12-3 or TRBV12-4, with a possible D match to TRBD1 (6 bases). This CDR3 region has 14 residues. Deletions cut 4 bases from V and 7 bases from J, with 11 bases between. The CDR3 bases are TGTGCCAGCAGTTCCCAGGGGTACAATTCACCCCTCCACTTT. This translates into CASSSQGYNSPLHF.

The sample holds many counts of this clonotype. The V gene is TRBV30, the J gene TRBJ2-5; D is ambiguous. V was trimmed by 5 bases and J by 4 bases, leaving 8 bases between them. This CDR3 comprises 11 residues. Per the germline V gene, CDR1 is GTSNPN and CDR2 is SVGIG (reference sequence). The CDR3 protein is CAWLNAETQYF. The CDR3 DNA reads TGTGCCTGGCTAAATGCAGAGACCCAGTACTTC.

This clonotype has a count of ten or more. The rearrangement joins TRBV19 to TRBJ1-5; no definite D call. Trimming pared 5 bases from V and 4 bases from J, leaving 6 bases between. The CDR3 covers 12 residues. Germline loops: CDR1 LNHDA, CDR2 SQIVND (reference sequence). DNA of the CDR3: TGTGCCAGTAGTCTACAAAATCAGCCCCAGCATTTT. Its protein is CASSLQNQPQHF.

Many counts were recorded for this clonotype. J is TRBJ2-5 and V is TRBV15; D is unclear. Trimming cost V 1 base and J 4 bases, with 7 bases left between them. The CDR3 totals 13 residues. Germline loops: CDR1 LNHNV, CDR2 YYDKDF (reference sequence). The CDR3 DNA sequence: TGTGCCACCAGCAGAGTAGGCAGAGAGACCCAGTACTTC. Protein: CATSRVGRETQYF.

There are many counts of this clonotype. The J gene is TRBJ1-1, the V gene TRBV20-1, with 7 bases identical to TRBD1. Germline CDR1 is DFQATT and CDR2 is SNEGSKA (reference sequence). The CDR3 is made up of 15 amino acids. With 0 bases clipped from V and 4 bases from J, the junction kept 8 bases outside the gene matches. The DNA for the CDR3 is TGCAGTGCTAGAGACTCCCAGGCAGGGGGCACTGAAGCTTTCTTT. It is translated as CSARDSQAGGTEAFF.

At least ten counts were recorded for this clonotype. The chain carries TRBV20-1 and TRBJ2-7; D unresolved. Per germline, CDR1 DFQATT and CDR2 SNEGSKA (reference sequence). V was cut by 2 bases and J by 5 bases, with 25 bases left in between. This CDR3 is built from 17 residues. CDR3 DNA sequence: TGCAGTGCTAGATTCCAGCCTCCTCTGGGTTATAGCCACGAGCAGTACTTC. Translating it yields CSARFQPPLGYSHEQYF.

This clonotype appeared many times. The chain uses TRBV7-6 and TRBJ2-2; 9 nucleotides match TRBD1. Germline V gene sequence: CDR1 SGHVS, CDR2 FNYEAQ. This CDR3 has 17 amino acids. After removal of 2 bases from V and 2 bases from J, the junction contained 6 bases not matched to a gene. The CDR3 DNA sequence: TGTGCCAGCAGCTTATTTCGGACAGGGGTTAACACCGGGGAGCTGTTTTTT. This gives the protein CASSLFRTGVNTGELFF.

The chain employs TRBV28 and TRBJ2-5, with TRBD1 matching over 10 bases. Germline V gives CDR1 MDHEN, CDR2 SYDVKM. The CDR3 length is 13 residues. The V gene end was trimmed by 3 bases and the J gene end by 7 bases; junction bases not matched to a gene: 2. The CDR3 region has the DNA TGTGCCAGCAGTTTGGGGGACAGGGGGACCCAGTACTTC. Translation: CASSLGDRGTQYF.

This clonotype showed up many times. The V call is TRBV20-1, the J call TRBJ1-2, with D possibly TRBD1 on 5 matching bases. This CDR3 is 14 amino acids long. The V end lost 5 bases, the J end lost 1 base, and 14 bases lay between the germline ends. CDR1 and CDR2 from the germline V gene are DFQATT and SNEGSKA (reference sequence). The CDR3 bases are TGCAGTGCTGAACCTACGGACAATAACTATGGCTACACCTTC. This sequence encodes CSAEPTDNNYGYTF.